The T cell receptor beta chain described here comes from a study of regulatory T cells in long-lasting Graves disease. Time point noted: newly diagnosed GD, antithyroid drugs for less than 3 months. The TCR library used RNA extracted from PBMCs. A note on this clonotype: Since a far larger clone is one base different, this is likely a read error.

Germline V gene data show CDR1 as SGHTA and CDR2 as FQGNSA. This CDR3 comprises 12 residues. Assembly of TCR beta libraries relied on iRepertoire HTBI primers together with Arm-PCR of CDR3 regions. One entry per CDR3 protein, called by TCRdb with MiXCR from the multiplex PCR reads. Of approximately 440,000 distinct CDR3 sequences listed, roughly 17% are singletons. These data also featured in a second study, about T cells in Graves' hyperthyroidism and ophthalmopathy.

This TCR came from a man aged 35 to 55 with Graves disease. This sample comprised peripheral blood mononuclear cells (PBMCs), obtained at new diagnosis, from a patient treated with antithyroid drugs. This chain joins TRBV7-2 and TRBJ2-7; D call uncertain. This CDR3 is CASGFGSYEQYF. The CDR3 coding sequence is TGTGCCAGCGGCTTCGGCAGCTACGAGCAGTACTTC.